This TCR beta chain was captured by sequencing in a study of T cell repertoires in cytomegalovirus infection. Study as a whole: Shared public TCR beta signatures pointed to both CMV infection and a matching HLA type. Study-wide results and limits: The cumulative frequency of public TCR beta families distinguished individuals who carried CMV together with the relevant HLA. CMV-specific TCR beta clonotypes restricted by HLA-C dominated the ex vivo response.

For this clonotype: Antigen specificity is unknown.

TCRdb called the reads again in MiXCR, with one record for every CDR3 protein. The data contain 150,000 to 200,000 distinct CDR3 sequences, about an eighth of them seen just once; the ten biggest clones take up 20% to 30%. Germline V CDR1 and CDR2: DFQATT, SNEGSKA (reference sequence). The CDR3 is 14 residues long. The V end was cut by 6 bases, the J end by 1 base, with 15 bases between. The sample comprised PBMCs. The TCR was taken from a human donor in good health (CMV status not recorded). Some clones in this sample may be carry-over from other donors' samples. This sequence joins TRBV20-1 and TRBJ2-5; D remains ambiguous. This CDR3 reads CSAGPARAQETQYF. CDR3 DNA: TGCAGTGCCGGGCCCGCCCGCGCCCAAGAGACCCAGTACTTC.